These 15 T cell receptor beta chains share one sample of origin, sequenced in a study of cytomegalovirus exposure and HLA in healthy donors. The PCR ran on 60 Vbeta and 13 Jbeta primers. The repertoire was sequenced with immunoSEQ multiplex PCR; TCRdb's copy has only in-frame clones and lacks some. The sample contains some 50,000 clones, 72% of which appear only once. Sequencing input: PBMCs. The source is a woman in her fifties or sixties in good health and CMV-seropositive.

The rearrangement uses TRBV27 and TRBJ2-7, with TRBD2 as a possible D gene (6 bases). Trimming removed 5 bases at V and 5 bases at J, with 16 bases between. Germline lookup yields CDR1 MNHEY and CDR2 SMNVEV (reference sequence). The CDR3 has 14 residues. Written as DNA, the CDR3 is TGTGCCAGCAGTCCGGCGGGATGGGCCAACGAGCAGTACTTC. Protein: CASSPAGWANEQYF.

This sequence joins TRBV5-4 and TRBJ1-2; D is uncertain. The germline V gene has CDR1 SGHNT and CDR2 YYREEE (reference sequence). Trimming left V 4 bases short and J 0 bases short, with 13 bases between. The CDR3 extends over 15 amino acids. CDR3 DNA sequence: TGTGCCAGCAGCCGAGGGCCCCGCTCTAACTATGGCTACACCTTC. Encoded protein: CASSRGPRSNYGYTF.

J is TRBJ1-5 and V is TRBV5-1; no reliable D call. CDR3 length equals 16 residues. Trimming stripped 3 bases from V and 2 bases from J, with 15 bases between. Germline CDR1 and CDR2: SGHRS and YFSETQ. CDR3 protein: CASSSTVLGGNQPQHF. The CDR3 nucleotides read TGCGCCAGCAGCTCGACCGTTCTCGGAGGCAATCAGCCCCAGCATTTT.

This sequence joins TRBV4-3 and TRBJ1-3; 8 bases agree with TRBD1. The V gene end was trimmed by 4 bases and the J gene end by 8 bases; junction bases not matched to a gene: 7. Germline V CDR1 and CDR2: LGHNA, YSLEER. The CDR3 consists of 14 residues. The CDR3 sequence: CASSRTSTGDTIYF. In nucleotides, the CDR3 is TGCGCCAGCAGCCGGACTTCGACAGGGGACACCATATATTTT.

The chain uses TRBV28 and TRBJ2-7, with a possible D match to TRBD2 (6 bases). The germline CDR1 and CDR2 sequences are MDHEN and SYDVKM. V gave up 4 bases and J gave up 2 bases, with 12 bases separating them. The CDR3 is 14 residues long. The CDR3 reads CASSSSGRAYEQYF. CDR3 nucleotides: TGTGCCAGCAGTTCCAGCGGGCGGGCCTACGAGCAGTACTTC.

In this sample, this clone turned up a few times. CDR3: CASSKGGTGWWEQYF. The CDR3 DNA reads as TGTGCCAGCAGCAAGGGGGGGACAGGTTGGTGGGAGCAGTACTTC. The chain links TRBV6-1 to TRBJ2-7; TRBD1 is a possible D gene (8 bases). V lost 6 bases and J 7 bases, leaving 22 bases between the germline ends. The length of the CDR3 is 15 residues. Looked up from germline, CDR1 is MNHNS and CDR2 is SASEGT.

The J gene is TRBJ1-1, the V gene TRBV6-5, with D maybe TRBD1 (6 bases). Trimming took 2 bases from V and 6 from J, leaving 10 bases between them. The CDR3 covers 13 residues. The V gene's germline CDR1 is MNHEY and CDR2 SVGAGI. DNA for the CDR3: TGTGCCAGCAGTTACGAGGGGGGGGCTGAAGCTTTCTTT. Amino acid sequence: CASSYEGGAEAFF.

This clone was detected once. This chain's CDR3 is CASRTGGNTGELFF. The CDR3 DNA is TGTGCCAGCAGGACCGGCGGGAACACCGGGGAGCTGTTTTTT. V is TRBV28 and J is TRBJ2-2; D gene uncertain. CDR1 and CDR2 from the germline V gene are MDHEN and SYDVKM. V was cut by 6 bases and J by 1 base, with 9 bases left in between. CDR3 length: 14 amino acids.

In this sample, this clone turned up once. One end of the junction does not line up with germline, which may come from a read error. This sequence joins TRBV4-2 and TRBJ1-2; tentative D call: TRBD1 (6 bases). CDR3 length: 14 residues. The germline gives CDR1 LGHNA, CDR2 YNFKEQ. The CDR3 here is CASSQGQAENLDAF. The DNA for the CDR3 is TGTGCCAGCAGCCAAGGACAGGCCGAGAATTTAGACGCCTTC.

The CDR3 region has the DNA TGCAGCGTTGGGGACTCCATCAGCCCTTGGGCTAACTATGGCTACACCTTC. This codes for CSVGDSISPWANYGYTF. The genes are TRBV29-1 and TRBJ1-2, with a tentative D call TRBD1 (5 bases). The CDR3 runs 17 residues. V lost 4 bases, J lost 0 bases, and 21 bases lay in between. Germline CDR1 and CDR2: SQVTM and ANQGSEA. Full variable domain (missing parts from reference TRBV29-1 and TRBJ1-2): SAVISQKPSRDICQRGTSLTIQCQVDSQVTMMFWYRQQPGQSLTLIATANQGSEATYESGFVIDKFPISRPNLTFSTLTVSNMSPEDSSIYLCSVGDSISPWANYGYTFGSGTRLTVV.

This clone was counted only a few times. The rearrangement joins TRBV10-3 to TRBJ1-5, with D tentatively TRBD1 (5 bases). The CDR3 is made up of 13 amino acids. V was pared by 3 bases and J by 7 bases, with 10 bases between. Per germline, CDR1 ENHRY and CDR2 SYGVKD. The CDR3 spells CAISDWGEQPQHF. CDR3 nucleotide sequence: TGTGCCATCAGTGATTGGGGGGAACAGCCCCAGCATTTT.

The chain employs TRBV4-3 and TRBJ1-1; D is possibly TRBD1 (5 bases). Germline CDR1 LGHNA, CDR2 YSLEER. With 0 bases removed from V and 4 bases from J, the gap between germline ends came to 9 bases. There are 14 residues in the CDR3. The CDR3: CASSQDSGATEAFF. The CDR3 DNA is TGCGCCAGCAGCCAAGATAGCGGGGCCACTGAAGCTTTCTTT.

The V and J genes are TRBV4-3 and TRBJ1-4, with 7 bases identical to TRBD1. The CDR3 extends over 16 amino acids. The ends lost 0 bases at V and 5 bases at J; junction bases unmatched: 6. Germline CDR1 reads LGHNA; CDR2 reads YSLEER. The chain's CDR3 is CASSQERGQHNEKLFF. The CDR3 region has the DNA TGCGCCAGCAGCCAAGAGAGGGGACAGCACAATGAAAAACTGTTTTTT.

This sequence joins TRBV5-5 and TRBJ1-5, with D possibly matching TRBD1 (6 bases). Germline V lookup: CDR1 SGHKS, CDR2 YYEKEE (reference sequence). There are 16 residues in the CDR3. V lost 2 bases and J lost 2, with 14 bases in between. CDR3 amino acids: CASSFLTGSGNQPQHF. The CDR3 bases are TGTGCCAGCAGCTTTCTCACAGGGTCGGGCAATCAGCCCCAGCATTTT.

The chain carries TRBV6-6 and TRBJ1-5; 7 nucleotides line up with TRBD1. From germline, CDR1 is MNHNY and CDR2 SVGAGI (reference sequence). There are 15 residues in the CDR3. V lost 5 bases and J lost 1; bases outside the gene matches: 5. DNA of the CDR3: TGTGCCAGCAGTCGCCTACAGGGGAGCAATCAGCCCCAGCATTTT. Amino acids: CASSRLQGSNQPQHF.